Each of the 27 T cell receptor beta chains below was sequenced from the same sample in a study of T cells in Graves' hyperthyroidism and ophthalmopathy. Amplification of TCR beta CDR3 regions was performed using RNA transcripts as template. An initial round of RT-PCR targeting the TCR CDR3 relied on the HTBI primer set. Each CDR3 protein is one row after TCRdb ran MiXCR on the multiplex PCR reads. The sample holds about 600,000 distinct CDR3 sequences; approximately 15% are singletons and the top ten take roughly 6.9%. The sample comprised blood. The receptors shown here come from a woman younger than 35 with Graves' ophthalmopathy.

In this sample, this clonotype turned up many times. V gene TRBV6-1 combines with J gene TRBJ2-1, with 12 nucleotides matching TRBD2. J lost 6 bases, V lost 6 bases, and 9 bases had no gene match. The germline V gene encodes CDR1 MNHNS and CDR2 SASEGT. The CDR3 sequence is 16 residues long. CDR3 residues: CASSPASGRARNEQFF. The CDR3 nucleotides are TGTGCCAGCAGCCCTGCTAGCGGGAGGGCCCGCAATGAGCAGTTCTTC.

Many counts were recorded for this clonotype. The gene calls are TRBV12-3 or TRBV12-4 and TRBJ1-2, with D unclear. The V gene lost 6 bases and the J gene lost 8 bases, with 10 bases spanning the gap. The CDR3 loop spans 11 amino acids. The CDR3 here is CASSVGYGYTF. The CDR3 nucleotides are TGTGCCAGCAGCGTTGGCTACGGCTACACCTTC.

This clonotype occurred many times. This chain joins TRBV10-3 and TRBJ2-7; 9 nucleotides line up with TRBD1. This CDR3 region has 14 residues. With V trimmed by 3 bases and J by 4 bases, 4 bases remained unmatched. CDR1 and CDR2 (germline): ENHRY, SYGVKD. CDR3 nucleotide sequence: TGTGCCATCAGTGACGCGACAGGGGGATACGAGCAGTACTTC. This translates into CAISDATGGYEQYF.

In the case of this clonotype: This may arise from a read error, as a much more abundant clone is one base away. V gene TRBV28 combines with J gene TRBJ1-1; no reliable D call. CDR1 and CDR2 (germline): MDHEN, SYDVKM. Trimming cost V 2 bases and J 2 bases, with 21 bases left between them. CDR3 length: 18 amino acids. Here the CDR3 DNA reads TGTGCCAGCAGTTTAGGGCCGTTTCTCCGGTACAGCAACACTGAAGCTTTCTTT. It encodes CASSLGPFLRYSNTEAFF. The whole variable domain, remainder taken from reference TRBV28 and TRBJ1-1, is DVKVTQSSRYLVKRTGEKVFLECVQDMDHENMFWYRQDPGLGLRLIYFSYDVKMKEKGDIPEGYSVSREKKERFSLILESASTNQTSMYLCASSLGPFLRYSNTEAFFGQGTRLTVV.

For this clonotype: This may stem from a read error, because a much larger clone lies one nucleotide away. The genes are TRBV28 and TRBJ2-5; either TRBD1 or TRBD2 may fit D (5 bases each). V was clipped by 4 bases and J by 2 bases, with 17 bases between them. Germline V gives CDR1 MDHEN, CDR2 SYDVKM. The CDR3 runs to 16 residues. CDR3 region: CASSSPGPVKQETQYF. The CDR3 DNA sequence: TGTGCCAGCAGTTCGCCGGGACCAGTAAAACAAGAGACCCAGTACTTC.

The J gene is TRBJ2-7, the V gene TRBV4-1; 10 bases are shared with TRBD1. CDR1 and CDR2 (germline): MGHRA, YSYEKL. The CDR3 has 16 amino acids. J was trimmed by 1 base and V by 4 bases; bases with no gene match: 7. The CDR3 DNA is TGCGCCAGCAGCCCTTACCCGGGACAGGGGTCCTACGAGCAGTACTTC. Its translation: CASSPYPGQGSYEQYF.

The V and J genes are TRBV20-1 and TRBJ1-2; D gene uncertain. V dropped 0 bases and J dropped 4 bases, with 9 bases sitting between them. Germline V gives CDR1 DFQATT, CDR2 SNEGSKA (reference sequence). This CDR3 region has 13 residues. As DNA, the CDR3 is TGCAGTGCTAGAGATGGCACGTCCTATGGCTACACCTTC. Its protein is CSARDGTSYGYTF.

This clonotype was recorded at least ten times. The V call is TRBV3-1, the J call TRBJ2-1, with a tentative D call TRBD2 (6 bases). CDR1 and CDR2 from the germline V gene are LGHDT and YNNKEL (reference sequence). The length of the CDR3 is 17 residues. Trimming pared 0 bases from V and 0 bases from J, leaving 12 bases between. DNA of the CDR3: TGTGCCAGCAGCCAAGACGGATCCGGGAGCTCCTACAATGAGCAGTTCTTC. Translated, it gives CASSQDGSGSSYNEQFF.

This rearrangement joins TRBV7-3 to TRBJ2-3; 9 nucleotides agree with TRBD2. The CDR3 is 20 amino acids. The junction had 20 bases not matched to a gene; V was cut back by 2 bases and J by 5 bases. Germline assignment: CDR1 SGHTA and CDR2 FQGTGA. The CDR3 loop is CASSLVSVDYSGRSVDTQYF. The CDR3 DNA reads as TGTGCCAGCAGCTTAGTGAGCGTGGATTATAGCGGGAGATCAGTAGATACGCAGTATTTT.

CDR3 in DNA: TGTGCCAGCAGCTCTGGGGCACTAGCGGGATACGAGCAGTACTTC. As protein: CASSSGALAGYEQYF. The chain combines TRBV7-2 with TRBJ2-7; 10 bases map to TRBD2. Unmatched junction bases numbered 7, after V lost 4 bases and J lost 4 bases. The CDR3 extends over 15 amino acids. Germline CDR1 SGHTA, CDR2 FQGNSA.

This clonotype was recorded once. V usage is TRBV9 and J usage is TRBJ1-2, with a tentative D call TRBD1 (5 bases). The CDR3 loop spans 13 amino acids. Germline lookup yields CDR1 SGDLS and CDR2 YYNGEE. Trimming removed 3 bases at V and 6 bases at J, with 12 bases between. The CDR3 spells CASSAGTGDGYTF. The CDR3 bases are TGTGCCAGCAGCGCAGGGACGGGAGATGGCTACACCTTC.

Of note for this clonotype: A much larger clonotype is one base distant, so this may be a read error. The chain joins TRBV15 to TRBJ2-3; no reliable D call. Germline V gene data show CDR1 as LNHNV and CDR2 as YYDKDF (reference sequence). The V end was cut by 1 base, the J end by 4 bases, with 3 bases between. The CDR3 is 12 amino acids. CDR3 coding DNA: TGTGCCACCAGCAGAGGTTCAGATACGCAGTATTTT. Amino acids: CATSRGSDTQYF.

The genes are TRBV12-3 or TRBV12-4 and TRBJ1-3; D remains ambiguous. CDR3 length: 12 amino acids. With 6 bases removed from V and 4 bases from J, the gap between germline ends came to 7 bases. The CDR3 region is CASRTGGNTIYF. Written as DNA, the CDR3 is TGTGCCAGCAGAACTGGGGGAAACACCATATATTTT.

This clonotype was seen ten or more times. The gene calls are TRBV12-3 or TRBV12-4 and TRBJ2-2; D unclear. V was shortened by 3 bases and J by 2 bases, with 10 bases between the two germline ends. The CDR3 contains 15 residues. The CDR3 reads CASSFIAFNTGELFF. The CDR3 nucleotides read TGTGCCAGCAGTTTTATAGCATTTAACACCGGGGAGCTGTTTTTT.

This rearrangement joins TRBV19 to TRBJ2-1; D gene unclear. Germline-derived CDR1 and CDR2 are LNHDA and SQIVND (reference sequence). The CDR3 contains 15 residues. Trimming took 6 bases from V and 4 from J, leaving 16 bases between them. The DNA of the CDR3 is TGTGCCAGTAGCGAAACCGTAGTCCAATACAATGAGCAGTTCTTC. As protein: CASSETVVQYNEQFF.

In this sample, this clonotype turned up a few times. This chain uses TRBV18 with TRBJ1-4; no definite D call. The CDR3 has 14 amino acids. Germline lookup yields CDR1 KGHSH and CDR2 LQKENI. Deletions cut 3 bases from V and 8 bases from J, with 13 bases between. For the CDR3, the DNA is TGTGCCAGCTCACCGCAGGAGGACGGAGAAAAACTGTTTTTT. It encodes CASSPQEDGEKLFF.

The sample holds a few counts of this clonotype. In DNA form, the CDR3 reads TGTGCCACCAGTGACCCGGCAGGGGGCTTCGGGGAGCTGTTTTTT. This codes for CATSDPAGGFGELFF. The V call is TRBV24-1, the J call TRBJ2-2, with 8 nucleotides matching TRBD1. Germline CDR1 is KGHDR and CDR2 is SFDVKD. CDR3 length: 15 amino acids. The V segment lost 4 bases and the J segment 7 bases; nucleotides outside the gene matches: 7.

In its sample, this clonotype was seen many times. This chain joins TRBV2 and TRBJ2-7; D unresolved. Germline lookup yields CDR1 SNHLY and CDR2 FYNNEI. The CDR3 consists of 13 residues. Trimming removed 6 bases at V and 2 bases at J, with 11 bases between. The CDR3 DNA reads TGTGCCAGCAGAGAGGAGCCCCCCTACGAGCAGTACTTC. Translating gives CASREEPPYEQYF. The full variable domain, its missing parts supplied by reference TRBV2 and TRBJ2-7, is EPEVTQTPSHQVTQMGQEVILRCVPISNHLYFYWYRQILGQKVEFLVSFYNNEISEKSEIFDDQFSVERPDGSNFTLKIRSTKLEDSAMYFCASREEPPYEQYFGPGTRLTVT.

The V and J genes are TRBV20-1 and TRBJ2-7; TRBD1 or TRBD2 may be the D gene (6 bases each). This CDR3 comprises 12 residues. The V end lost 3 bases, the J end lost 6 bases, and 12 bases lay between the germline ends. Germline CDR1 reads DFQATT; CDR2 reads SNEGSKA (reference sequence). Written as DNA, the CDR3 is TGCAGTGCTAGGAAGGAGGGGGGCGAGCAGTACTTC. Protein sequence: CSARKEGGEQYF.

This clonotype was found many times. The chain is built from TRBV6-5 and TRBJ1-5; TRBD1 matches 7 bases. The CDR3 has 16 amino acids. CDR1 and CDR2 from the germline V gene are MNHEY and SVGAGI. With V trimmed by 0 bases and J by 2 bases, 4 bases remained unmatched. CDR3 nucleotides: TGTGCCAGCAGTTACTCGAAAGGGGGCGGCAATCAGCCCCAGCATTTT. This codes for CASSYSKGGGNQPQHF.

This clonotype was picked up many times. J is TRBJ2-5 and V is TRBV3-1, with a tentative D call TRBD1 (6 bases). Germline V gene lookup returns CDR1 LGHDT and CDR2 YNNKEL (reference sequence). V was trimmed by 4 bases and J by 5 bases, leaving 14 bases between them. The CDR3 is 14 amino acids. The CDR3 is CASSRWQGPETQYF. CDR3 coding DNA: TGTGCCAGCAGCCGGTGGCAGGGGCCGGAGACCCAGTACTTC.

This clonotype was detected a few times. V usage is TRBV20-1 and J usage is TRBJ1-2; D ambiguous. Trimming left V 6 bases short and J 4 bases short, with 9 bases between. Germline values: CDR1 DFQATT, CDR2 SNEGSKA (reference sequence). This CDR3 comprises 11 residues. The CDR3 loop reads CSAPNSYGYTF. CDR3 DNA: TGCAGTGCCCCAAACAGCTATGGCTACACCTTC.

This chain links TRBV7-2 with TRBJ2-7; 11 bases align to TRBD2. CDR1 and CDR2 (germline): SGHTA, FQGNSA. This CDR3 spans 16 amino acids. The ends lost 8 bases at V and 2 bases at J; junction bases unmatched: 11. The CDR3 region has the DNA TGTGCCAGCCCATCCGGACTAGCGGGCCCGACCTACGAGCAGTACTTC. Its protein is CASPSGLAGPTYEQYF.

This clonotype was picked up many times. The chain employs TRBV18 and TRBJ1-1; no definite D call. This CDR3 has 13 residues. V dropped 2 bases and J dropped 2 bases, with 6 bases sitting between them. Germline V lookup: CDR1 KGHSH, CDR2 LQKENI. This CDR3 reads CASSPGENTEAFF. In DNA, the CDR3 is TGTGCCAGCTCACCAGGAGAAAACACTGAAGCTTTCTTT.

This clonotype was seen only a few times. J is TRBJ1-3 and V is TRBV28; D gene unclear. The CDR3 consists of 14 residues. Trimming removed 6 bases from V and 0 bases from J, with 9 bases in between. Germline-derived CDR1 and CDR2 are MDHEN and SYDVKM. The CDR3 coding sequence is TGTGCCAGCAGATTAAGCCACTCTGGAAACACCATATATTTT. Its translation: CASRLSHSGNTIYF.

This clonotype has a count of ten or more. The chain joins TRBV28 to TRBJ1-2, with 8 bases fitting TRBD1. Germline V gene lookup returns CDR1 MDHEN and CDR2 SYDVKM. The CDR3 has 15 amino acids. The trim removed 5 bases at V and 1 base at J, leaving 6 bases unmatched. DNA for the CDR3: TGTGCCAGCAGTCCCCGGACAGGGCATAACTATGGCTACACCTTC. Its translation: CASSPRTGHNYGYTF.

This clonotype was seen only a few times. The genes are TRBV7-9 and TRBJ2-7; D may correspond to TRBD1 or TRBD2 (5 bases each). Looked up from germline, CDR1 is SEHNR and CDR2 is FQNEAQ (reference sequence). This CDR3 comprises 12 residues. The V end lost 4 bases, the J end lost 7 bases, and 11 bases lay between the germline ends. The CDR3 loop reads CASSSSPGEQYF. The CDR3 coding sequence is TGTGCCAGCAGCTCTAGCCCAGGGGAGCAGTACTTC.